What follows is one T cell receptor beta chain and its context. The data originate from a study of T cell changes during pregnancy in multiple sclerosis. Clones were sequenced by immunoSEQ multiplex PCR, and TCRdb holds only the in-frame ones, with some missing. Here the sample spans about 20,000 clones, 88% being singletons. The germline V gene has CDR1 LNHDA and CDR2 SQIVND (reference sequence). This CDR3 comprises 17 residues. V lost 6 bases to trimming and J lost 5 bases; unmatched junction nucleotides: 18. The V gene is TRBV19, the J gene TRBJ2-5; 7 bases agree with TRBD2. Specimen: CD8+ T cells from peripheral blood mononuclear cells, collected in the third trimester of pregnancy. The receptor comes from a female donor in good health, enrolled as a control in a pregnancy study. The CDR3 reads CASSPTRGGRVWETQYF. The CDR3 DNA is TGTGCCAGTAGCCCTACCCGTGGAGGGAGGGTATGGGAGACCCAGTACTTC. Full variable domain (missing parts from reference TRBV19 and TRBJ2-5): DGGITQSPKYLFRKEGQNVTLSCEQNLNHDAMYWYRQDPGQGLRLIYYSQIVNDFQKGDIAEGYSVSREKKESFPLTVTSAQKNPTAFYLCASSPTRGGRVWETQYFGPGTRLLVL.